A single sample is the source of the 5 T cell receptor beta chains below, sequenced in a study of circulating and synovial CD4+ cells in juvenile arthritis. Some clones are missing from TCRdb's copy, which holds only in-frame ones; the method was immunoSEQ multiplex PCR. In the table there are 25,000 to 35,000 clones, 85% to 95% of which are singletons. Sequencing was carried out using CD4+ T cells from blood. These receptors were obtained from a human donor with juvenile idiopathic arthritis.

V gene TRBV11-2 combines with J gene TRBJ1-1; TRBD1 is a possible D gene (5 bases). Trimming took 5 bases from V and 0 from J, leaving 19 bases between them. This CDR3 has 17 amino acids. Looked up from germline, CDR1 is SGHAT and CDR2 is FQNNGV. The CDR3 bases are TGTGCCAGCAGCCCGCGTGGGAGGGGCCGGATGAACACTGAAGCTTTCTTT. Translation gives CASSPRGRGRMNTEAFF.

The rearrangement uses TRBV5-1 and TRBJ2-1; TRBD2 matches at 8 bases. The CDR3 is 17 amino acids. Germline-derived CDR1 and CDR2 are SGHRS and YFSETQ. Trimming cost V 3 bases and J 9 bases; bases outside gene matches: 17. CDR3 in amino acids: CASSSPRLREVAGEQFF. The DNA of the CDR3 is TGCGCCAGCAGCTCTCCTCGTTTGCGGGAGGTTGCCGGTGAGCAGTTCTTC.

The J gene is TRBJ2-1, the V gene TRBV6-4; 7 nucleotides line up with TRBD2. With V trimmed by 4 bases and J by 9 bases, 6 bases remained unmatched. There are 13 residues in the CDR3. Germline CDR1 reads MRHNA; CDR2 reads SNTAGT. CDR3 nucleotide sequence: TGTGCCAGCAGTGGCACTAGCGTTCGTGAGCAGTTCTTC. Protein product: CASSGTSVREQFF.

CDR3 sequence: CASSPTGTGYEQYF. In DNA form, the CDR3 reads TGTGCCAGCTCACCAACCGGGACAGGGTACGAGCAGTACTTC. V gene TRBV18 combines with J gene TRBJ2-7, with 9 bases that match TRBD1. The CDR3 runs to 14 residues. The germline CDR1 and CDR2 sequences are KGHSH and LQKENI. J lost 4 bases, V lost 2 bases, and 3 bases had no gene match.

V and J are TRBV6-5 and TRBJ2-5; 10 positions match TRBD1. TRBJ2-7 explains the end of the DNA better; the J call may be wrong. The germline V gene has CDR1 MNHEY and CDR2 SVGAGI. The CDR3 loop spans 14 amino acids. CDR3 protein: CASSRDRGGYEQYF. CDR3 nucleotide sequence: TGTGCCAGCAGCCGGGACAGGGGCGGGTACGAGCAGTACTTC.